This T cell receptor beta chain was retrieved from a study of T cell changes during pregnancy in multiple sclerosis (dated by TCRdb to 2018 to 2020). In terms of the full investigation: The study examined how the T cell repertoire changed over the course of pregnancy in women with multiple sclerosis.

V is clipped by 0 bases and J by 0 bases, and the sequence between their germline boundaries is 13 bases long. The germline V gene supplies CDR1 LGHNA and CDR2 YSLEER. Taken from cysteine to phenylalanine, the CDR3 has 17 residues. Only the CDR3 DNA is retained, 51 bases long and in frame from the first base. Notes on this clone: The antigen it binds to is not known. No clone much larger than this one lies a single base away; base qualities are absent.

The receptor library was made with the immunoSEQ multiplex PCR assay. TCRdb took over this immuneACCESS table, retaining in-frame rearrangements with V and J assigned. Such tables are incomplete; in checked studies, under half of the missing clones stem from an unresolved V gene, and the remainder is unexplained. A total of about 100,000 clones appear in this sample, 90% to 95% of them only once. The ten largest account for roughly 0.9% of the sample. Specimen: peripheral blood, collected before pregnancy. This receptor was taken from a female donor with multiple sclerosis, enrolled in a pregnancy study. The V and J segments used are TRBV4-3 and TRBJ2-3; no D gene call is confident. The DNA is TGCGCCAGCAGCCAAGATCTTCGAGCACTTAGCACAGATACGCAGTATTTT. Its product reads: CASSQDLRALSTDTQYF.